The T cell receptor (beta chain) under discussion was sequenced for a study of T-cell reconstitution after alpha-beta-depleted transplantation in children. The CDR3 length is 15 residues. J gave up 5 bases and V 5 bases, and 10 bases lay outside the gene matches. Per germline, CDR1 MDHEN and CDR2 SYDVKM. The TCRbeta library was prepared with unique molecular identifiers. Via MiXCR, TCRdb re-called the PCR reads, giving one row per CDR3 protein. Among 90,000 to 100,000 distinct CDR3 sequences listed, less than 25% were seen once. The rearrangement links TRBV28 to TRBJ2-5; the match to TRBD2 covers 8 bases. The sequence was obtained from a boy younger than 10 with acute lymphoblastic leukemia, due to receive a stem cell transplant. The sequencing used PBMCs, collected before TCRalphabeta/CD19-depleted stem cell transplant. This CDR3 is CASSTSGGVRETQYF. CDR3 DNA: TGTGCCAGCAGTACTAGCGGAGGGGTGCGGGAGACCCAGTACTTC. The full variable domain, completed using reference TRBV28 and TRBJ2-5, is DVKVTQSSRYLVKRTGEKVFLECVQDMDHENMFWYRQDPGLGLRLIYFSYDVKMKEKGDIPEGYSVSREKKERFSLILESASTNQTSMYLCASSTSGGVRETQYFGPGTRLLVL.